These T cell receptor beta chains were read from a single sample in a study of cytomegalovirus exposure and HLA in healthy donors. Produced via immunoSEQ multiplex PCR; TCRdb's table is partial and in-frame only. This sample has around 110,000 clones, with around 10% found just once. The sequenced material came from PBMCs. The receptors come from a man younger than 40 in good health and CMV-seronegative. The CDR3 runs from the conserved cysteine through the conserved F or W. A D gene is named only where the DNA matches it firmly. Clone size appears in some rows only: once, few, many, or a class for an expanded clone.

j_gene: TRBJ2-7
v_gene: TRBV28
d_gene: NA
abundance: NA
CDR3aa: CASSSGGNYEQYF
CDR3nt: TGTGCCAGCAGTTCAGGGGGGAATTACGAGCAGTACTTC

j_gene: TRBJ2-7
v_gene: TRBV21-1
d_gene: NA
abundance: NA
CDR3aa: CASPLSDRGRKQYF
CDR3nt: TGTGCCAGCCCCCTATCGGACAGGGGGAGAAAGCAGTACTTC

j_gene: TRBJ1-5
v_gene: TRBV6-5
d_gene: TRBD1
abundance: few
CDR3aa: CASSYQGQANQPQHF
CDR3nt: TGTGCCAGCAGCTATCAGGGACAGGCGAATCAGCCCCAGCATTTT

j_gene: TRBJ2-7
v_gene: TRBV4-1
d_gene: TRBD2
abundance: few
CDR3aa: CASSLLAGETYEQYF
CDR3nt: TGCGCCAGCAGCCTACTAGCGGGAGAAACCTACGAGCAGTACTTC

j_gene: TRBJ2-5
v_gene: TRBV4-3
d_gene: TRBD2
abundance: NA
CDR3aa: CASSQDWTSGGPETQYF
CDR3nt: TGCGCCAGCAGCCAAGATTGGACTAGCGGGGGGCCAGAGACCCAGTACTTC

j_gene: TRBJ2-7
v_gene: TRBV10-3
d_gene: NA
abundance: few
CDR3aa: CAISEGGHEQYF
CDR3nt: TGTGCCATCAGTGAGGGGGGCCACGAGCAGTACTTC

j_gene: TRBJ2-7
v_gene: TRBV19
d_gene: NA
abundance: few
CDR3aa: CASSIVGRASYEQYF
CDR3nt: TGTGCCAGTAGTATTGTTGGCAGGGCTTCCTACGAGCAGTACTTC

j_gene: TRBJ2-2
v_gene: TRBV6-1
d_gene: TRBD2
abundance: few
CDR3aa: CASIETSGSLSYTGELFF
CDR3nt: TGTGCCAGCATTGAGACTAGCGGGAGTCTAAGTTACACCGGGGAGCTGTTTTTT

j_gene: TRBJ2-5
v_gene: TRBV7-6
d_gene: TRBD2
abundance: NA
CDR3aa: CASSPAGAGTETQYF
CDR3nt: TGTGCCAGCAGCCCAGCGGGAGCTGGTACGGAGACCCAGTACTTC

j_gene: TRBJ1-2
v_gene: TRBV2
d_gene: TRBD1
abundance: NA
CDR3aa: CARGQGNYGYTF
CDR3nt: TGTGCCAGGGGACAGGGAAACTATGGCTACACCTTC

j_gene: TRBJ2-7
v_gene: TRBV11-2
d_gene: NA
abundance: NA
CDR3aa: CASSRQGYEQYF
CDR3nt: TGTGCCAGCAGCCGACAAGGCTACGAGCAGTACTTC

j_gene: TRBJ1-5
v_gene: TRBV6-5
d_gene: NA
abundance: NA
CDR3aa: CASSTGQAGNQPQHF
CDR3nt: TGTGCCAGCAGTACCGGACAAGCAGGCAATCAGCCCCAGCATTTT

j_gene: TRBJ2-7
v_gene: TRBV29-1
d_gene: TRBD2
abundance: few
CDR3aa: CSVEDSGNEQYF
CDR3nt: TGCAGCGTTGAAGATAGCGGGAACGAGCAGTACTTC

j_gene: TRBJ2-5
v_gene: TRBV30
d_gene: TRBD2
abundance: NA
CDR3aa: CAWVGTSGVGTQYF
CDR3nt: TGTGCCTGGGTCGGGACTAGCGGGGTCGGGACCCAGTACTTC

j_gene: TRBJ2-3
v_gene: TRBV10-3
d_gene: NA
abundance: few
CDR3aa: CAISDLGRDTDTQYF
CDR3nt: TGTGCCATCAGTGATCTGGGCAGGGATACAGATACGCAGTATTTT